This passage covers 15 T cell receptor beta chains from one sample sequenced in a study of cytomegalovirus exposure and HLA in healthy donors. Produced via immunoSEQ multiplex PCR; TCRdb's table is partial and in-frame only. The profile shows under 250,000 clones, around 87% of them singletons. The sequenced material came from PBMCs. The receptors here all came from a woman between 18 and 29 years old in good health and CMV-seropositive.

The V gene is TRBV19, the J gene TRBJ2-1; 7 bases fit TRBD2. This CDR3 is built from 15 residues. Trimming took 2 bases from V and 3 from J; bases not matched to a gene: 4. Looked up from germline, CDR1 is LNHDA and CDR2 is SQIVND (reference sequence). DNA for the CDR3: TGTGCCAGTAGTATAATCCGGACTAGCTACAATGAGCAGTTCTTC. Protein sequence: CASSIIRTSYNEQFF.

This clone came up a few times. The chain has TRBV30 and TRBJ1-2; possible D gene TRBD1, 6 bases. CDR3 length: 11 amino acids. Between the trimmed V and J ends, which lost 4 bases and 6 bases, there was a span of 9 bases. Germline V lookup: CDR1 GTSNPN, CDR2 SVGIG (reference sequence). CDR3 region: CAWMPGDGYTF. Written as DNA, the CDR3 is TGTGCCTGGATGCCAGGGGATGGCTACACCTTC.

This chain links TRBV27 with TRBJ1-1; D not resolved. V was shortened by 0 bases and J by 1 base, with 6 bases between the two germline ends. This CDR3 region has 14 residues. The germline CDR1 and CDR2 sequences are MNHEY and SMNVEV (reference sequence). CDR3: CASSLSGRNTEAFF. The CDR3, as DNA: TGTGCCAGCAGTTTATCGGGCAGGAACACTGAAGCTTTCTTT.

Comment on this clone: The junction differs from germline at one of its ends, possibly a read error. Other DNA sequences in this specimen translate into the identical CDR3. The chain couples TRBV28 to TRBJ1-5, with D possibly being TRBD1 (5 bases). CDR1 is MDHEN, CDR2 SYDVKM, per germline. The CDR3 loop spans 11 amino acids. DNA of the CDR3: TGTGCTAGCAGTTCAGGGCAGCCCCAGCATTTT. Protein sequence: CASSSGQPQHF. The full variable domain, with the rest looked up from reference TRBV28 and TRBJ1-5, is DVKVTQSSRYLVKRTGEKVFLECVQDMDHENMFWYRQDPGLGLRLIYFSYDVKMKEKGDIPEGYSVSREKKERFSLILESASTNQTSMYLCASSSGQPQHFGDGTRLSIL.

The rearrangement uses TRBV7-9 and TRBJ2-3; 8 bases map to TRBD1. This CDR3 is built from 16 residues. Germline V gene sequence: CDR1 SEHNR, CDR2 FQNEAQ (reference sequence). Trimming cost V 4 bases and J 5 bases; bases outside gene matches: 11. CDR3 DNA: TGTGCCAGCAGCTCGCCGGACAGGGTCAAGCAAGATACGCAGTATTTT. Translation: CASSSPDRVKQDTQYF.

The V and J genes are TRBV9 and TRBJ2-7; 12 bases are shared with TRBD1. This CDR3 contains 15 residues. V gave up 0 bases and J gave up 5 bases; unmatched junction bases: 3. The V gene's germline CDR1 is SGDLS and CDR2 YYNGEE. In DNA form, the CDR3 reads TGTGCCAGCAGCGTAGAAGGGACAGGGGGCAACGAGCAGTACTTC. Amino acid sequence: CASSVEGTGGNEQYF.

The CDR3 region has the DNA TGTGCCAGCAGCTTAGAGGCAGCGTCCTACGAGCAGTACTTC. It translates to CASSLEAASYEQYF. This chain joins TRBV11-2 and TRBJ2-7; D is unresolved. V lost 0 bases and J lost 1, with 7 bases in between. This CDR3 spans 14 amino acids. Germline assignment: CDR1 SGHAT and CDR2 FQNNGV.

This sequence joins TRBV28 and TRBJ1-2; 8 bases match TRBD1. The ends lost 2 bases at V and 7 bases at J; junction bases unmatched: 9. The germline CDR1 and CDR2 sequences are MDHEN and SYDVKM. The CDR3 runs to 15 residues. The chain's CDR3 is CASSLRGQGVSGYTF. DNA of the CDR3: TGTGCCAGCAGTTTAAGAGGACAGGGTGTCTCTGGCTACACCTTC.

This clone occurred a few times. The V gene is TRBV27, the J gene TRBJ2-7, with no clear D. Trimming removed 2 bases at V and 0 bases at J, with 17 bases between. The length of the CDR3 is 17 residues. Germline V lookup: CDR1 MNHEY, CDR2 SMNVEV (reference sequence). CDR3 DNA sequence: TGTGCCAGCAGTTTACTCGGTTACGCGCCAAGCTCCTACGAGCAGTACTTC. Residues: CASSLLGYAPSSYEQYF.

This sequence joins TRBV7-9 and TRBJ2-2; 7 bases map to TRBD2. The trim removed 7 bases at V and 2 bases at J, leaving 4 bases unmatched. CDR1 and CDR2 (germline): SEHNR, FQNEAQ (reference sequence). There are 14 residues in the CDR3. The CDR3 reads CASIPTSNTGELFF. The CDR3 DNA reads TGTGCCAGCATCCCGACTAGCAACACCGGGGAGCTGTTTTTT.

The chain links TRBV27 to TRBJ1-1; 7 bases fit TRBD1. The CDR3 contains 17 residues. J gave up 1 base and V 4 bases, and 12 bases lay outside the gene matches. Germline CDR1 MNHEY, CDR2 SMNVEV (reference sequence). The DNA of the CDR3 is TGTGCCAGCAGTTCGACAGGGTATTCGGTCAAGAACACTGAAGCTTTCTTT. This translates into CASSSTGYSVKNTEAFF.

This chain uses TRBV9 with TRBJ2-7; the match to TRBD2 covers 8 bases. The CDR3 has 17 amino acids. The germline gives CDR1 SGDLS, CDR2 YYNGEE. Trimming cost V 4 bases and J 0 bases; bases outside gene matches: 12. The CDR3 loop reads CASSPHPLAASSYEQYF. The CDR3 DNA sequence: TGTGCCAGCAGCCCGCACCCACTAGCGGCTAGCTCCTACGAGCAGTACTTC.

This rearrangement joins TRBV2 to TRBJ2-2, with 9 nucleotides matching TRBD1. Germline CDR1 is SNHLY and CDR2 is FYNNEI. V was clipped by 6 bases and J by 4 bases; unmatched bases: 6. The length of the CDR3 is 15 residues. CDR3 in amino acids: CASSLQGAITGELFF. In DNA, the CDR3 is TGTGCCAGCAGCCTACAGGGGGCAATCACCGGGGAGCTGTTTTTT.

The chain has TRBV2 and TRBJ1-3; 7 nucleotides match TRBD1. Trimming at V came to 7 bases and at J to 0 bases, leaving 18 bases not matched to a gene. The germline CDR1 and CDR2 sequences are SNHLY and FYNNEI. This CDR3 region has 19 residues. Here the CDR3 reads CASNAPDRTTVFSGNTIYF. Written as DNA, the CDR3 is TGTGCCAGCAACGCCCCGGACAGGACCACTGTTTTCTCTGGAAACACCATATATTTT.

V and J are TRBV28 and TRBJ1-2; a possible D gene is TRBD1 (6 bases). Germline V CDR1 and CDR2: MDHEN, SYDVKM. Trimming removed 5 bases at V and 10 bases at J, with 23 bases between. The CDR3 is 15 amino acids. The CDR3 is CASSKNLEHRENYTF. CDR3 DNA: TGTGCCAGCAGTAAAAACCTAGAGCACAGGGAGAACTACACCTTC.